This T cell receptor (beta chain) originates from a study of CD8 T cells in ankylosing spondylitis. Study-level findings and limits: A TCR beta motif of several highly homologous variants appeared characteristic of ankylosing spondylitis blood. The clones that were linked to disease were reported to be significantly enriched in matched synovial fluid samples from ankylosing spondylitis patients. Certain motif variants had earlier appeared in reactive arthritis synovial fluid and blood.

One entry per CDR3 protein results from TCRdb running MiXCR on the 5' RACE reads. The table records about 170,000 distinct CDR3 sequences, about a sixth of them present only once. The sample holds many counts of this clonotype. Its antigen is as yet unknown. Germline assignment: CDR1 SNHLY and CDR2 FYNNEI. Trimming took off 3 bases at V and 3 bases at J, with 7 bases between the two ends. The CDR3 length is 13 residues. The TCR originated in a male donor with ankylosing spondylitis or in good health (not recorded which). Sample: blood, either unsorted or a sorted T cell fraction (not recorded which). The rearrangement links TRBV2 to TRBJ2-3; no clear D. The CDR3 sequence is CASSDGLTDTQYF. DNA of the CDR3: TGTGCCAGCAGTGATGGCCTGACAGATACGCAGTATTTT.